This TCR beta chain was sequenced during a study of T cells in Graves' hyperthyroidism and ophthalmopathy. Patients having uncontrolled infection, another autoimmune disease, pregnancy or lactation were not included. This clonotype was picked up many times. The antigen is undetermined. Findings and caveats of the study: Ophthalmopathy was told apart from stable hyperthyroidism by a 13 V-J model. Expanded thyroid clonotypes (above 0.001) were mostly also found in blood. With a median lead of roughly 6.2 months before onset, the model predicted ophthalmopathy.

V trimming: 3 bases; J trimming: 7 bases; junction bases outside the gene matches: 6. The CDR3 covers 15 residues. Germline values: CDR1 SGDLS, CDR2 YYNGEE. The TCR beta CDR3 regions underwent amplification using RNA transcripts as the source. The HTBI set primed first-round TCR CDR3 RT-PCR. One entry per CDR3 protein results from TCRdb running MiXCR on the multiplex PCR reads. The sample records 660,000 or so distinct CDR3 sequences, 45% being singletons. The chain is built from TRBV9 and TRBJ1-6, with 8 bases aligning to TRBD1. The source is an adult man with Graves' disease, either hyperthyroidism or ophthalmopathy (not recorded which). Sequencing was done on a sample of peripheral blood or thyroid tissue (not recorded which). CDR3 sequence (DNA): TGTGCCAGCAGCGCCGCGACAGGGGCAAATTCACCCCTCCACTTT. This sequence encodes CASSAATGANSPLHF. Using reference TRBV9 and TRBJ1-6 for the parts outside the CDR3, the full variable domain is DSGVTQTPKHLITATGQRVTLRCSPRSGDLSVYWYQQSLDQGLQFLIQYYNGEERAKGNILERFSAQQFPDLHSELNLSSLELGDSALYFCASSAATGANSPLHFGNGTRLTVT.